The clone carrying this T cell receptor (beta chain) turned up a few times. Its antigen remains unknown. TCRdb passed the 5' RACE reads through MiXCR, listing each CDR3 protein once. This repertoire shows about 84,000 distinct CDR3 sequences, over 11% found once; its top ten account for about 31%. This record comes from a study of T-cell memory formation after mild COVID-19. Turning to the study itself: TCR clusters largely stayed donor specific.

The CDR3 runs 15 residues. Unmatched junction bases numbered 11, after V lost 4 bases and J lost 8 bases. Study results and limitations: Some clones that responded turned up in pre-infection memory, which suggests that cross-reactive memory joined in.

The receptor was derived from an adult woman who had mild COVID-19 (a few samples of this study predate the infection). Cell type and time point are not known. Sequencing input: PBMCs or a T cell subset sorted from them (not recorded which). This chain connects TRBV12-3 or TRBV12-4 to TRBJ1-2; 9 positions agree with TRBD1. CDR3 loop: CASSSTPRTGEGYTF. For the CDR3, the DNA is TGTGCCAGCAGTTCGACTCCAAGGACAGGGGAAGGCTACACCTTC.